The rows below give T cell receptor beta chains drawn from one sample of a study of blood T cell repertoires in COVID-19. Sequencing was performed with immunoSEQ multiplex PCR; in TCRdb, only in-frame clones are kept and a portion is missing. The sample lists around 260,000 clones; approximately 88% were seen once. Specimen: peripheral blood. These TCRs come from a human donor in a cohort sampled during active COVID-19. The CDR3 runs from the conserved cysteine through the conserved F or W.

cdr3_length j_call v_call cdr3_aa
16 TRBJ2-1 TRBV4-1 CASSQDAGGIINEQFF
15 TRBJ2-7 TRBV11-2 CASSSSDSGFYEQYF
17 TRBJ2-7 TRBV4-2 CASSQGGGRGVGFEQYF
16 TRBJ2-1 TRBV28 CASSPDTLSSYNEQFF
15 TRBJ2-7 TRBV5-6 CASSRTGVRSYEQYF
11 TRBJ2-7 TRBV12-3/TRBV12-4 CASRSQYEQYF
12 TRBJ2-5 TRBV19 CASSIGRETQYF
16 TRBJ1-2 TRBV25-1 CASSEYGPVEDYGYTF
15 TRBJ2-1 TRBV11-2 CASSLVREPLNEQFF
12 TRBJ1-1 TRBV30 CAWSVTNTEAFF
15 TRBJ2-7 TRBV28 CASSIPSGTQRSMYF
14 TRBJ1-1 TRBV5-1 CASSSYLDGTEAFF
12 TRBJ2-7 TRBV20-1 CSASDTNYEQYF
17 TRBJ2-7 TRBV7-3 CASSLHSGDLISYEQYF
14 TRBJ1-1 TRBV19 CASSPRQGATEAFF
15 TRBJ2-1 TRBV2 CASSEGDRVNNEQFF
14 TRBJ1-1 TRBV2 CASSDMNGGAEAFF
14 TRBJ1-1 TRBV27 CASSYDRLSTEAFF
14 TRBJ1-3 TRBV6-5 CASSYGTAGNTIYF
12 TRBJ2-3 TRBV4-3 CASSPGGSTQYF
12 TRBJ2-7 TRBV30 CAWLLQGYEQYF
17 TRBJ2-6 TRBV5-1 CASSSGQGLSGANVLTF
14 TRBJ1-3 TRBV7-6 CASSPLVAGNTIYF
18 TRBJ2-7 TRBV27 CASSFQPEAGGLSYEQYF
15 TRBJ1-6 TRBV4-3 CASSPTDRGNSPLHF
15 TRBJ1-6 TRBV27 CARRDRGSYNSPLHF
16 TRBJ2-2 TRBV9 CASSPRDRGGTGELFF
13 TRBJ1-6 TRBV13 CASNRQGNSPLHF
20 TRBJ2-3 TRBV18 CASSGKDAGLAGGVRNTQYF
14 TRBJ2-7 TRBV29-1 CSVEVRAGVYEQYF
18 TRBJ2-5 TRBV7-3 CASSLLPTETSGKETQYF
14 TRBJ1-1 TRBV5-1 CASSLTQGAQVAFF
14 TRBJ1-2 TRBV7-9 CASSPGQSNYGYTF